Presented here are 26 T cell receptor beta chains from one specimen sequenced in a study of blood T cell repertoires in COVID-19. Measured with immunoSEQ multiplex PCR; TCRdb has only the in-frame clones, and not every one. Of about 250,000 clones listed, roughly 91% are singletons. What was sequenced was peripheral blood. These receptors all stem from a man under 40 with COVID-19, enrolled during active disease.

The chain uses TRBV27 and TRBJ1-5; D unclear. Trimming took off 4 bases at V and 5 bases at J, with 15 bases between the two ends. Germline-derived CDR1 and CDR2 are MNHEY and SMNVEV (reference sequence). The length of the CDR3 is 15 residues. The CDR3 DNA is TGTGCCAGCAGTTCGCAATACGGCAGGCATCAGCCCCAGCATTTT. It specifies CASSSQYGRHQPQHF.

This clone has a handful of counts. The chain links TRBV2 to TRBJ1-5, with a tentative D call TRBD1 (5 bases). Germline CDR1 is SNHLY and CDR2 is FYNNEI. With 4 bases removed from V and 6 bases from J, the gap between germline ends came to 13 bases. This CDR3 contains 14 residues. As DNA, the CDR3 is TGTGCCAGCAGTGGGATCAGGGATGTTCAGCCCCAGCATTTT. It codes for CASSGIRDVQPQHF. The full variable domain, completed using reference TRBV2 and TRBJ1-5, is EPEVTQTPSHQVTQMGQEVILRCVPISNHLYFYWYRQILGQKVEFLVSFYNNEISEKSEIFDDQFSVERPDGSNFTLKIRSTKLEDSAMYFCASSGIRDVQPQHFGDGTRLSIL.

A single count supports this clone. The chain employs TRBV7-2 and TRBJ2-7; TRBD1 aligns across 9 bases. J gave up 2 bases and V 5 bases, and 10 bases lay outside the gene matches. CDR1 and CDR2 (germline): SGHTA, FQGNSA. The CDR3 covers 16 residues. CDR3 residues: CASSPFGTGSPYEQYF. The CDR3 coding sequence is TGTGCCAGCAGCCCCTTCGGGACAGGGAGTCCCTACGAGCAGTACTTC.

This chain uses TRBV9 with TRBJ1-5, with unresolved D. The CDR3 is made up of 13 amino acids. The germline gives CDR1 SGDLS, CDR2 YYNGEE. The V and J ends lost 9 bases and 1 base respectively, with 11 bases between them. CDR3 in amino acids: CATNARSNQPQHF. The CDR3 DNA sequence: TGTGCCACCAACGCCAGGAGCAATCAGCCCCAGCATTTT.

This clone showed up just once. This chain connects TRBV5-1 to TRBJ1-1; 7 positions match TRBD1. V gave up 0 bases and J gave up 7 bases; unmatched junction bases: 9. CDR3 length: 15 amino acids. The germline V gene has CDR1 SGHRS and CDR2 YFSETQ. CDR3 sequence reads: CASSLAGGAVDEAFF. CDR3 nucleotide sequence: TGCGCCAGCAGCTTGGCAGGGGGAGCTGTAGATGAAGCTTTCTTT.

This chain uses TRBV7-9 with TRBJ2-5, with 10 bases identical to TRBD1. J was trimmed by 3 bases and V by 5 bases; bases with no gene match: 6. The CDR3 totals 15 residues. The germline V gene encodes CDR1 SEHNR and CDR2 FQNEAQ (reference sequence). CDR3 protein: CASSRIGTGEETQYF. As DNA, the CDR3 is TGTGCCAGCAGCCGTATCGGGACAGGGGAAGAGACCCAGTACTTC.

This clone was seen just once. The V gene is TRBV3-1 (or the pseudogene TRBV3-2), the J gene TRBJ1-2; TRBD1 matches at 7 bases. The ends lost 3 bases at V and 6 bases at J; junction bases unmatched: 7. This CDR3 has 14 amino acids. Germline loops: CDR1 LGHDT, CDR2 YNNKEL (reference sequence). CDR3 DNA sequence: TGTGCCAGCAGCCATATTGGACAGGCAGATGGCTACACCTTC. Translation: CASSHIGQADGYTF.

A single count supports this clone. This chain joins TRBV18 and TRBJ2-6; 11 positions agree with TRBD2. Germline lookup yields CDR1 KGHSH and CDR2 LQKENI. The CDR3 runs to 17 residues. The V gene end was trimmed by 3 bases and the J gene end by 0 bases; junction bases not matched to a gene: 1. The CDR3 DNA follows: TGTGCCAGCTCACCGGGACTAGCGGCCTCTGGGGCCAACGTCCTGACTTTC. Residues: CASSPGLAASGANVLTF.

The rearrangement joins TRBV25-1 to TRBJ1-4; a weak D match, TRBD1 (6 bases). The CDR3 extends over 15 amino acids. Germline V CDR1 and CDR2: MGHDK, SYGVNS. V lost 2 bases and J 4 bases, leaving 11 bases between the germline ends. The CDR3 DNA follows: TGTGCCAGCAGTGAAGGGGGACAAATTAATGAAAAACTGTTTTTT. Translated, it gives CASSEGGQINEKLFF.

The DNA of the CDR3 is TGTGCCAACCGGGACAGGGTGGTCACTGAAGCTTTCTTT. This gives the protein CANRDRVVTEAFF. V is TRBV2 and J is TRBJ1-1; 9 nucleotides match TRBD1. CDR1 is SNHLY, CDR2 FYNNEI, per germline. V was pared by 10 bases and J by 4 bases, with 7 bases of the junction left unmatched. CDR3 length equals 13 residues.

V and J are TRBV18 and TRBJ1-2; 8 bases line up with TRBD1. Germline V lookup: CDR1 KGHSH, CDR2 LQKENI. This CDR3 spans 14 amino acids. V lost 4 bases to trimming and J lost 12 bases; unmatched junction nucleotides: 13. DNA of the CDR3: TGTGCCAGCTCACGGGGAGACAGGGGAAGTTTGAACACCTTC. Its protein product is CASSRGDRGSLNTF.

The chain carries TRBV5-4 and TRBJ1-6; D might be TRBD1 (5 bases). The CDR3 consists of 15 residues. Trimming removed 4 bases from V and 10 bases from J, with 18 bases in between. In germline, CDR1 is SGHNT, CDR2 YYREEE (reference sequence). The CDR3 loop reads CASSTPTVGGSPLHF. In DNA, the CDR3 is TGTGCCAGCAGCACCCCAACGGTGGGGGGGTCACCCCTCCACTTT.

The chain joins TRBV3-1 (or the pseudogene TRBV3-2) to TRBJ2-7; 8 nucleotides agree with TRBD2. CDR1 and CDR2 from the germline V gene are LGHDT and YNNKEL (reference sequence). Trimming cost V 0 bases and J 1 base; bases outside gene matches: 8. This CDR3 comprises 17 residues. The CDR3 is CASSQEMGGGISYEQYF. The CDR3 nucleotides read TGTGCCAGCAGCCAAGAAATGGGCGGGGGGATATCCTACGAGCAGTACTTC.

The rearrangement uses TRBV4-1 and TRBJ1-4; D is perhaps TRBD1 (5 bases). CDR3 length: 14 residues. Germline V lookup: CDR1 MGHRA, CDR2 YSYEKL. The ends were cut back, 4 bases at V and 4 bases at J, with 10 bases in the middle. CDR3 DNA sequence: TGCGCCAGCAGCCCGACAGCCCTTAATGAAAAACTGTTTTTT. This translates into CASSPTALNEKLFF.

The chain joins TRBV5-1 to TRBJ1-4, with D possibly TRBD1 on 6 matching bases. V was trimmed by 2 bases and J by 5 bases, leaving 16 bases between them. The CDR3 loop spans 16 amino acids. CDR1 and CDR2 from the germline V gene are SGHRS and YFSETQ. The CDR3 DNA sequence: TGCGCCAGCAGCTTTAAGTCCAGGGGACCAAATGAAAAACTGTTTTTT. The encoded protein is CASSFKSRGPNEKLFF.

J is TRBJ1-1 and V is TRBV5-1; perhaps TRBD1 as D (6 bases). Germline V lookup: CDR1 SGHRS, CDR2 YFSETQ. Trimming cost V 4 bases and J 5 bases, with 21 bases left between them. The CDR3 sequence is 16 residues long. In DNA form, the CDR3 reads TGCGCCAGCAGCCTAGGGACAACCCGCACCTTGACTGAAGCTTTCTTT. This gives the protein CASSLGTTRTLTEAFF. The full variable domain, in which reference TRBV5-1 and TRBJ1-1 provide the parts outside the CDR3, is KAGVTQTPRYLIKTRGQQVTLSCSPISGHRSVSWYQQTPGQGLQFLFEYFSETQRNKGNFPGRFSGRQFSNSRSEMNVSTLELGDSALYLCASSLGTTRTLTEAFFGQGTRLTVV.

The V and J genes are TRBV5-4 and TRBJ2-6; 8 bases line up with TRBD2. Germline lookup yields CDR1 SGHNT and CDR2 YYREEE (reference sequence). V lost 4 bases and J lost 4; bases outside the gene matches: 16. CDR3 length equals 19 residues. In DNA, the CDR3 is TGTGCCAGCAGCCCTCCAGCTCCGGGGGGGGTTTCCGGGGCCAACGTCCTGACTTTC. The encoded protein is CASSPPAPGGVSGANVLTF. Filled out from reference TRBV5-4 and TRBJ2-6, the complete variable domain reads ETGVTQSPTHLIKTRGQQVTLRCSSQSGHNTVSWYQQALGQGPQFIFQYYREEENGRGNFPPRFSGLQFPNYSSELNVNALELDDSALYLCASSPPAPGGVSGANVLTFGAGSRLTVL.

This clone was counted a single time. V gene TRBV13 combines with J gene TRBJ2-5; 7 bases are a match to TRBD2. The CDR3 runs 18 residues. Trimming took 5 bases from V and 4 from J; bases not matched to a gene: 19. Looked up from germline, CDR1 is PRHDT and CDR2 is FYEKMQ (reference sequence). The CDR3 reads CASSLRSYSGVIPETQYF. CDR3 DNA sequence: TGTGCCAGCAGCCTCCGGTCGTACAGCGGGGTAATCCCAGAGACCCAGTACTTC. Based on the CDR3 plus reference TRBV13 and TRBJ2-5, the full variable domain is AAGVIQSPRHLIKEKRETATLKCYPIPRHDTVYWYQQGPGQDPQFLISFYEKMQSDKGSIPDRFSAQQFSDYHSELNMSSLELGDSALYFCASSLRSYSGVIPETQYFGPGTRLLVL.

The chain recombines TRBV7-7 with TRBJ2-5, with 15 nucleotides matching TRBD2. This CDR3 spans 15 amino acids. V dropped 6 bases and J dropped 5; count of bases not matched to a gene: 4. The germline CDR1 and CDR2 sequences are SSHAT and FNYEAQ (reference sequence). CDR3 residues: CASSTGLAGGETQYF. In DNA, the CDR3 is TGTGCCAGCAGTACCGGACTAGCGGGGGGGGAGACCCAGTACTTC.

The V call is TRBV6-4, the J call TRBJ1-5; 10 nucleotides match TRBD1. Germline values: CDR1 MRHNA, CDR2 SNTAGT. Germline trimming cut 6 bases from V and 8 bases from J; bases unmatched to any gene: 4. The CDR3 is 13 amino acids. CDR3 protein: CASSRDRGEPQHF. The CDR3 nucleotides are TGTGCCAGCAGCAGGGACAGGGGTGAGCCCCAGCATTTT.

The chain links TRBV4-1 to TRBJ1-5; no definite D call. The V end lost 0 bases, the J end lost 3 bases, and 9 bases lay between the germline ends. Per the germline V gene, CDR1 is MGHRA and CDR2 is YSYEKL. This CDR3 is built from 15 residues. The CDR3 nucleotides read TGCGCCAGCAGCCAAGATCCGACAAACAATCAGCCCCAGCATTTT. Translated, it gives CASSQDPTNNQPQHF.

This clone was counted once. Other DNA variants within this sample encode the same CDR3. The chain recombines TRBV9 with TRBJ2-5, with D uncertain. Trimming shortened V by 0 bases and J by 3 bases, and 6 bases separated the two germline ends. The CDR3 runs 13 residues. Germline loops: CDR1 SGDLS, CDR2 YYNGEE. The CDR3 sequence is CASSVGGEETQYF. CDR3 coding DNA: TGTGCCAGCAGCGTAGGCGGCGAAGAGACCCAGTACTTC.

The DNA of the CDR3 is TGTGCCAGCAGTACTAGCGGGGGGGCCTACGAGCAGTACTTC. This gives the protein CASSTSGGAYEQYF. The rearrangement links TRBV2 to TRBJ2-7; 13 nucleotides match TRBD2. V gave up 5 bases and J gave up 2 bases; unmatched junction bases: 0. The length of the CDR3 is 14 residues. Germline V gene data show CDR1 as SNHLY and CDR2 as FYNNEI.

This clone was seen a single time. CDR3: CASSLRTGTTEAFF. In nucleotides, the CDR3 is TGCGCCAGCAGCTTGAGGACAGGGACTACTGAAGCTTTCTTT. The genes are TRBV5-1 and TRBJ1-1, with 8 positions matching TRBD1. The J segment lost 5 bases and the V segment lost 1 base, leaving 4 bases of the junction unmatched. The CDR3 is 14 amino acids. The germline gives CDR1 SGHRS, CDR2 YFSETQ.

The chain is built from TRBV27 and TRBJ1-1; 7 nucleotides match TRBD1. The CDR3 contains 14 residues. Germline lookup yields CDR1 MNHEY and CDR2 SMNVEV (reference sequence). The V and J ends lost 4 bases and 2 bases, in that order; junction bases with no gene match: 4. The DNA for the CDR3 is TGTGCCAGCAGTTGGGGACAGCCTAACACTGAAGCTTTCTTT. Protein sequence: CASSWGQPNTEAFF.

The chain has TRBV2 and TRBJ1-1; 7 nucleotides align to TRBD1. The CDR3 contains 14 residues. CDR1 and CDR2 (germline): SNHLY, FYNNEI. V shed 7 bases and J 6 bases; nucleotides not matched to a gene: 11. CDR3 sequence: CASIFTGVRAEAFF. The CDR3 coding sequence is TGTGCCAGCATATTTACAGGGGTTCGGGCTGAAGCTTTCTTT.